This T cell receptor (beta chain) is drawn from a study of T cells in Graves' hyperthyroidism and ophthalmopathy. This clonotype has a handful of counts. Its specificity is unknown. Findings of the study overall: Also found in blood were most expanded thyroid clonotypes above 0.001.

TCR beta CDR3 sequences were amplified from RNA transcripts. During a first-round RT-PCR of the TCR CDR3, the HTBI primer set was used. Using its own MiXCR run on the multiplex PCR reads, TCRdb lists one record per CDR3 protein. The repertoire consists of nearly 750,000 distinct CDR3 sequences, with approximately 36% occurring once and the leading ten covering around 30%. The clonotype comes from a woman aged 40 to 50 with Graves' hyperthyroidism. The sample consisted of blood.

The CDR3 region is CASSEGTGSPLHF. The CDR3 DNA reads as TGTGCCAGCAGTGAAGGGACAGGTTCACCCCTCCACTTT. The genes are TRBV2 and TRBJ1-6; TRBD1 aligns across 7 bases. This CDR3 region has 13 residues. J lost 9 bases, V lost 1 base, and 0 bases had no gene match. Germline assignment: CDR1 SNHLY and CDR2 FYNNEI. The full variable domain, completed using reference TRBV2 and TRBJ1-6, is EPEVTQTPSHQVTQMGQEVILRCVPISNHLYFYWYRQILGQKVEFLVSFYNNEISEKSEIFDDQFSVERPDGSNFTLKIRSTKLEDSAMYFCASSEGTGSPLHFGNGTRLTVT.